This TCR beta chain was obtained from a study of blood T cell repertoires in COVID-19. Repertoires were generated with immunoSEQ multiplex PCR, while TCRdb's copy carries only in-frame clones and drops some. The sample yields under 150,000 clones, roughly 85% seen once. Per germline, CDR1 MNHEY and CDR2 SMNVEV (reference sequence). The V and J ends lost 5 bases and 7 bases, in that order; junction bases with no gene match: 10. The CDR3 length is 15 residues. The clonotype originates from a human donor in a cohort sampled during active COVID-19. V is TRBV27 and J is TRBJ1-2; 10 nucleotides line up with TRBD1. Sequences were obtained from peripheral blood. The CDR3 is CASSPRQGAIGGYTF. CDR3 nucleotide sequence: TGTGCCAGCAGTCCGCGACAGGGGGCGATCGGTGGCTACACCTTC.